This entry is about one TCR beta chain. Per the study methods: Reference gene primers were amplified, and this amplification served to estimate nucleated cell counts. Profiling relied on immunoSEQ multiplex PCR, and the TCRdb table lists in-frame clones only, not all of them. Clone size and the V and J calls come from that table; the DNA yielded D and trimming. The sample has about 43,000 clones, roughly nine tenths seen once; the top ten hold about a tenth. The trim removed 3 bases at V and 2 bases at J, leaving 13 bases unmatched. This CDR3 contains 17 residues. Germline CDR1 and CDR2: GTSNPN and SVGIG (reference sequence). The data are from a study of blood T cell repertoires in COVID-19. In the study overall: The United States, Italy and Spain were the sources of the acute and convalescent COVID-19 samples. PBMCs, B-cell-depleted T cells, or T cells were the source of the cDNA or gDNA that made up the material.

The sample comprised peripheral blood. V usage is TRBV30 and J usage is TRBJ1-5, with TRBD1 matching 7 bases. The sequence came from a human donor in a cohort sampled during active COVID-19. The CDR3 DNA reads TGTGCCTGGAGCCGAACAAAGACAGGGTATGGCAATCAGCCCCAGCATTTT. This codes for CAWSRTKTGYGNQPQHF.